This TCR beta chain was obtained from a study of T cells after yellow fever vaccination. On the study more broadly: Preparation used SMART-Seq v4 Ultra Low Input for the low-cell-number fractions. Study findings and constraints: Some clonotypes, a small share, were shared between CD4 and CD8 compartments. The secondary response was weaker but peaked faster, day 5 versus 15.

The CDR3 has 18 residues. V shed 0 bases, J shed 0 bases, and the junction held 8 bases outside the gene matches. Germline loops: CDR1 LGHNA, CDR2 YSLEER. As TCR cDNA was made by 5'RACE template switching, a universal primer site and UMIs were added. TCRdb reanalysed the 5' RACE reads using MiXCR and keeps one entry per CDR3 protein. This table holds 200,000 to 250,000 distinct CDR3 sequences, less than 8.5% found once. A word on this clonotype: Its antigen is unknown.

The V and J genes are TRBV4-3 and TRBJ2-7, with 10 bases matching TRBD2. The input for sequencing was CD4+ T cells sorted from PBMCs, taken 15 days after the yellow fever booster vaccination. This TCR derives from a man aged 30-40 years who received the YFV17D yellow fever vaccine. The CDR3 spells CASSQEARLAGSSYEQYF. The CDR3, as DNA: TGCGCCAGCAGCCAAGAAGCCAGACTAGCGGGTAGCTCCTACGAGCAGTACTTC.